These 19 T cell receptor beta chains were all obtained from the same sample, sequenced in a study of blood T cell repertoires in COVID-19. The repertoire was sequenced with immunoSEQ multiplex PCR; TCRdb's copy has only in-frame clones and lacks some. This sample has 350,000 to 450,000 clones, with approximately 90% found just once. Sequencing was done on a sample of PBMCs or T cells enriched from blood (not recorded which). These TCRs come from a woman aged 35 to 49 who had been exposed to COVID-19.

The chain carries TRBV30 and TRBJ2-3, with a possible D match to TRBD1 (6 bases). CDR3 length: 13 amino acids. Deletions cut 8 bases from V and 3 bases from J, with 15 bases between. CDR1 GTSNPN and CDR2 SVGIG come from the germline V gene (reference sequence). This CDR3 is CAGLGARTDTQYF. The CDR3 nucleotides read TGTGCCGGGTTGGGGGCGAGAACAGATACGCAGTATTTT.

This clone appeared a few times. The chain combines TRBV15 with TRBJ1-5, with D tentatively TRBD1 (6 bases). This CDR3 is built from 15 residues. Trimming stripped 1 base from V and 6 bases from J, with 13 bases between. The germline V gene encodes CDR1 LNHNV and CDR2 YYDKDF (reference sequence). The CDR3 sequence: CATSRVDQGIQPQHF. As DNA, the CDR3 is TGTGCCACCAGCAGAGTGGACCAGGGGATTCAGCCCCAGCATTTT.

CDR3 region: CASSARGSYEQYF. The CDR3 coding sequence is TGTGCCAGCAGTGCCAGGGGGTCCTACGAGCAGTACTTC. This chain joins TRBV12-3 or TRBV12-4 and TRBJ2-7; 7 bases line up with TRBD1. The CDR3 sequence is 13 residues long. After removal of 5 bases from V and 1 base from J, the junction contained 2 bases not matched to a gene.

The genes are TRBV27 and TRBJ1-1; 12 bases agree with TRBD1. There are 21 residues in the CDR3. Germline CDR1 is MNHEY and CDR2 is SMNVEV (reference sequence). Germline trimming cut 0 bases from V and 6 bases from J; bases unmatched to any gene: 20. The CDR3: CASSLSRWDRGRIIPWAEAFF. The DNA of the CDR3 is TGTGCCAGCAGTTTATCGAGGTGGGACAGGGGGCGGATTATCCCCTGGGCTGAAGCTTTCTTT.

The chain employs TRBV28 and TRBJ1-2; no firm D call. In germline, CDR1 is MDHEN, CDR2 SYDVKM. V lost 3 bases, J lost 4 bases, and 9 bases lay in between. The CDR3 runs 13 residues. In DNA, the CDR3 is TGTGCCAGCAGTTTTGGAGATCGCTATGGCTACACCTTC. Amino acids: CASSFGDRYGYTF.

The V gene is TRBV12-5, the J gene TRBJ1-2; D is perhaps TRBD1 (6 bases). V shed 0 bases and J shed 4 bases, with 18 bases lying between them. CDR1 LGHNT and CDR2 FRNRAP come from the germline V gene. The CDR3 has 17 residues. CDR3 in DNA: TGTGCTAGTGGTTTGGTACGAGGGGACATTACTACCTATGGCTACACCTTC. This encodes CASGLVRGDITTYGYTF.

The chain has TRBV25-1 and TRBJ1-6; D might be TRBD1 (5 bases). This CDR3 contains 15 residues. Trimming left V 3 bases short and J 6 bases short, with 12 bases between. Germline CDR1 MGHDK, CDR2 SYGVNS. CDR3 residues: CASSDRVVPNSPLHF. For the CDR3, the DNA is TGTGCCAGCAGTGACAGGGTAGTACCTAATTCACCCCTCCACTTT.

The chain couples TRBV30 to TRBJ1-2, with 7 bases matching TRBD1. This CDR3 is 15 amino acids long. CDR1 is GTSNPN and CDR2 is SVGIG in the germline V gene (reference sequence). J lost 5 bases, V lost 5 bases, and 14 bases had no gene match. The CDR3 is CAWARPLGQTYGYTF. DNA of the CDR3: TGTGCCTGGGCCAGACCCCTGGGACAGACGTATGGCTACACCTTC.

This chain links TRBV5-1 with TRBJ1-3; no firm D call. The CDR3 has 13 residues. Germline-derived CDR1 and CDR2 are SGHRS and YFSETQ. V was clipped by 4 bases and J by 4 bases, with 9 bases between them. As DNA, the CDR3 is TGCGCCAGCAGCCGGGGTGACGGAAACACCATATATTTT. It translates to CASSRGDGNTIYF.

V gene TRBV14 combines with J gene TRBJ1-2; 10 bases agree with TRBD1. CDR1 and CDR2 from the germline V gene are SGHDN and FVKESK. V gave up 3 bases and J gave up 6 bases; unmatched junction bases: 1. The CDR3 loop spans 13 amino acids. The CDR3 DNA reads as TGTGCCAGCAGCCATGGGACAGGGGATGGCTACACCTTC. It specifies CASSHGTGDGYTF.

Points on this clone: At one end the junction does not follow the germline gene, possibly because of a read error. V gene TRBV10-2 combines with J gene TRBJ1-3; D may be TRBD1 (6 bases). Germline V gene sequence: CDR1 WSHSY, CDR2 SAAADI. The CDR3 totals 14 residues. DNA of the CDR3: TGCGCCAGCAGAGAGTCAGGGGTCGGAAACACCATATATTTT. Protein sequence: CASRESGVGNTIYF.

The chain couples TRBV7-8 to TRBJ2-1, with 7 bases identical to TRBD2. This CDR3 comprises 15 residues. CDR1 and CDR2 from the germline V gene are SGHVS and FQNEAQ. V shed 1 base, J shed 8 bases, and the junction held 8 bases outside the gene matches. CDR3: CASSLVETSLYEQFF. DNA for the CDR3: TGTGCCAGCAGCTTAGTTGAGACTAGCTTGTATGAGCAGTTCTTC.

V and J are TRBV19 and TRBJ1-4, with 7 positions matching TRBD1. This CDR3 has 16 amino acids. Germline V gene sequence: CDR1 LNHDA, CDR2 SQIVND (reference sequence). Unmatched junction bases numbered 5, after V lost 4 bases and J lost 0 bases. The CDR3 bases are TGTGCCAGTAGTAAGAACAGGGGCGCAACTAATGAAAAACTGTTTTTT. Encoded protein: CASSKNRGATNEKLFF. The full variable domain, in which reference TRBV19 and TRBJ1-4 provide the parts outside the CDR3, is DGGITQSPKYLFRKEGQNVTLSCEQNLNHDAMYWYRQDPGQGLRLIYYSQIVNDFQKGDIAEGYSVSREKKESFPLTVTSAQKNPTAFYLCASSKNRGATNEKLFFGSGTQLSVL.

This clone was recorded only once. V is TRBV12-5 and J is TRBJ2-1; 11 bases agree with TRBD1. CDR1 LGHNT and CDR2 FRNRAP come from the germline V gene. The junction had 9 bases not matched to a gene; V was cut back by 5 bases and J by 9 bases. CDR3 length equals 15 residues. CDR3 DNA sequence: TGTGCTAGTGGTGTACCGGGACAGGGGGTTGGTGAGCAGTTCTTC. Residues: CASGVPGQGVGEQFF.

The chain joins TRBV20-1 to TRBJ2-1, with D possibly matching TRBD1 (7 bases). The germline CDR1 and CDR2 sequences are DFQATT and SNEGSKA (reference sequence). The CDR3 sequence is 11 residues long. The V gene lost 1 base and the J gene lost 15 bases, with 13 bases spanning the gap. CDR3 residues: CSARGAGGGFF. The CDR3 bases are TGCAGTGCTAGAGGGGCAGGGGGAGGGTTCTTC.

This clone was detected only once. The V call is TRBV29-1, the J call TRBJ1-4; 7 nucleotides line up with TRBD1. This CDR3 comprises 12 residues. Germline trimming cut 7 bases from V and 5 bases from J; bases unmatched to any gene: 4. The V gene's germline CDR1 is SQVTM and CDR2 ANQGSEA. For the CDR3, the DNA is TGCAGCGGTCGGACAGGAAATGAAAAACTGTTTTTT. Amino acids: CSGRTGNEKLFF.

The V gene is TRBV19, the J gene TRBJ1-2; TRBD1 agrees at 10 bases. The CDR3 length is 14 residues. Looked up from germline, CDR1 is LNHDA and CDR2 is SQIVND (reference sequence). J lost 1 base, V lost 10 bases, and 6 bases had no gene match. The CDR3 region is CATSWTGGNYGYTF. CDR3 bases: TGTGCCACCTCGTGGACAGGGGGTAACTATGGCTACACCTTC.

The chain couples TRBV5-5 to TRBJ1-1; 12 bases agree with TRBD1. The CDR3 contains 17 residues. From germline, CDR1 is SGHKS and CDR2 YYEKEE (reference sequence). J was trimmed by 0 bases and V by 4 bases; bases with no gene match: 7. The CDR3, as DNA: TGTGCCAGCAGCCGGGGACAGGGGGCGTTTATGAACACTGAAGCTTTCTTT. It codes for CASSRGQGAFMNTEAFF.

This clone was counted only a few times. The chain couples TRBV7-9 to TRBJ1-2; D unresolved. This CDR3 contains 13 residues. V lost 2 bases to trimming and J lost 3 bases, with 7 bases between them. Per germline, CDR1 SEHNR and CDR2 FQNEAQ (reference sequence). This chain's CDR3 is CASSLISDYGYTF. CDR3 nucleotide sequence: TGTGCCAGCAGCTTAATCAGTGACTATGGCTACACCTTC.